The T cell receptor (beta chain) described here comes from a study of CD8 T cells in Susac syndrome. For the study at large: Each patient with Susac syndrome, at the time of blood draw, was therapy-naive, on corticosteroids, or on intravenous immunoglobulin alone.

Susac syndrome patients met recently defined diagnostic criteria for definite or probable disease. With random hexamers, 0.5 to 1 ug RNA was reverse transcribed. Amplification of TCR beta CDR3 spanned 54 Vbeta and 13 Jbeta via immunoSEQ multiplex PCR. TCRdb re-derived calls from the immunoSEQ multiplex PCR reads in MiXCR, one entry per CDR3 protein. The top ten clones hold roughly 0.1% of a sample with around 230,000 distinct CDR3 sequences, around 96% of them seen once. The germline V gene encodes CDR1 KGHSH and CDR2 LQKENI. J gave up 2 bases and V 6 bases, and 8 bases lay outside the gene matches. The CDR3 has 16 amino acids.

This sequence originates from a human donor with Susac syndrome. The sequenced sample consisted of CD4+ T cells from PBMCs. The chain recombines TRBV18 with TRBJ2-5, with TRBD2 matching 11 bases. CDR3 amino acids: CASSQGTSGLQETQYF. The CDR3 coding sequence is TGTGCCAGCTCTCAAGGGACTAGCGGCCTTCAAGAGACCCAGTACTTC.